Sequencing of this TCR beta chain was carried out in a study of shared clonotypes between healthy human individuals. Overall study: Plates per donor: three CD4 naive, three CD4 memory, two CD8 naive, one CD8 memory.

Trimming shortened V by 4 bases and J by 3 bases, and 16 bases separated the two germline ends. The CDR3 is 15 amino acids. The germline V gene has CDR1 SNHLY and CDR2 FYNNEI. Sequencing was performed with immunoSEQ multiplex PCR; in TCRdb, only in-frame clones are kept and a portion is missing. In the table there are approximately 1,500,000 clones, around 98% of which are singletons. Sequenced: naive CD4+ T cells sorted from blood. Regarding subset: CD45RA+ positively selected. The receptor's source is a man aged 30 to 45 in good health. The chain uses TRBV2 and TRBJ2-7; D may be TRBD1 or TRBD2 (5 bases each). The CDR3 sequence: CASSAGTEFHYEQYF. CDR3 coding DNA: TGTGCCAGCAGTGCCGGGACGGAATTTCACTACGAGCAGTACTTC.